The 2 T cell receptor beta chains below all came from one sample that was sequenced in a study of CD8+ T cells in alopecia areata. As the sequencing template, cDNA was produced by extracting RNA and reverse transcribing it. Some clones are missing from TCRdb's copy, which holds only in-frame ones; the method was immunoSEQ multiplex PCR. The sample has 90,000 to 150,000 clones; 50% to 55% are singletons. The sample's treatment: oral pan-JAK inhibitor, 5-10 mg twice daily. Sequenced material: CD4+ T cells sorted from blood, taken at week 4, from a patient treated with tofacitinib. These receptors were collected from a human donor with alopecia areata.

The rearrangement joins TRBV7-2 to TRBJ2-7, with TRBD2 identical over 8 bases. Germline V lookup: CDR1 SGHTA, CDR2 FQGNSA. The J segment lost 2 bases and the V segment lost 5 bases, leaving 5 bases of the junction unmatched. The CDR3 extends over 14 amino acids. The CDR3 DNA follows: TGTGCCAGCAGCCCAATACTAGCGGCCTACGAGCAGTACTTC. Translated, it gives CASSPILAAYEQYF.

This clone occurred a few times. The rearrangement joins TRBV7-3 to TRBJ2-1; 7 nucleotides match TRBD1. Germline V CDR1 and CDR2: SGHTA, FQGTGA. Trimming took 5 bases from V and 5 from J; bases not matched to a gene: 6. This CDR3 has 14 residues. This chain's CDR3 is CASSTDRSHNEQFF. In nucleotides, the CDR3 is TGTGCCAGCAGCACGGACAGGTCCCACAATGAGCAGTTCTTC. Complete variable domain (other parts from reference TRBV7-3 and TRBJ2-1): GAGVSQTPSNKVTEKGKYVELRCDPISGHTALYWYRQSLGQGPEFLIYFQGTGAADDSGLPNDRFFAVRPEGSVSTLKIQRTERGDSAVYLCASSTDRSHNEQFFGPGTRLTVL.